This record covers a single TCR beta chain. The antigen is undetermined. Germline CDR1 and CDR2: MGHRA and YSYEKL. This CDR3 region has 17 residues. V dropped 1 base and J dropped 5; count of bases not matched to a gene: 7. TCRdb fed the 5' RACE reads into MiXCR, producing one record per CDR3 protein. Among approximately 210,000 distinct CDR3 sequences listed, 10% to 15% were seen once. This record belongs to a study of CD8 T cells in ankylosing spondylitis. Study-wide points: Existing reports had already noted some motif variants in reactive arthritis synovial fluid and blood.

The J gene is TRBJ2-5, the V gene TRBV4-1, with 13 bases that match TRBD2. The receptor was isolated from a male donor with ankylosing spondylitis or in good health (not recorded which). Material: blood, either unsorted or a sorted T cell fraction (not recorded which). CDR3 amino acids: CASSQAGTSGVAETQYF. Written as DNA, the CDR3 is TGCGCCAGCAGCCAAGCTGGGACTAGCGGGGTTGCGGAGACCCAGTACTTC.